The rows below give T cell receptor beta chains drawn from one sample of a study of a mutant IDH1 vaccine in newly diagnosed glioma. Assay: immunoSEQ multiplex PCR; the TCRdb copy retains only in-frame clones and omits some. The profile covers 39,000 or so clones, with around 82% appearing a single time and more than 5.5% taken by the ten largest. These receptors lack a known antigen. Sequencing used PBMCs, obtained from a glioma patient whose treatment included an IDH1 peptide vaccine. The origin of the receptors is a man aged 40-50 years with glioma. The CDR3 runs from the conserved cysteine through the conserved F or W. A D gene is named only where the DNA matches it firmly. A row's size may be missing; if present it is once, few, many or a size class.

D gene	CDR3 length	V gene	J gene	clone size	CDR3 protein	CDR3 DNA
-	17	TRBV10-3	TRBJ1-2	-	CAISEFAIHGAGYGYTF	TGTGCCATCAGTGAGTTCGCAATACACGGGGCCGGCTATGGCTACACCTTC
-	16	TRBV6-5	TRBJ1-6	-	CASSYSGRTYNSPLHF	TGTGCCAGCAGTTACTCAGGCCGGACCTATAATTCACCCCTCCACTTT
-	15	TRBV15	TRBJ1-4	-	CATSRGAGDGEKLFF	TGTGCCACCAGCAGAGGGGCAGGGGACGGTGAAAAACTGTTTTTT
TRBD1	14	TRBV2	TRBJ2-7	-	CASSQLGQGHEQYF	TGTGCCAGCAGTCAGCTAGGACAGGGCCACGAGCAGTACTTC
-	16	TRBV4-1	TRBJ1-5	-	CASSPFSGGDNQPQHF	TGCGCCAGCAGCCCCTTTTCGGGGGGGGACAATCAGCCCCAGCATTTT
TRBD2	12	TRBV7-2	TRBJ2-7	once	CASSSSGVSPSF	TGTGCCAGCAGCTCTAGCGGAGTTTCCCCTTCCTTC
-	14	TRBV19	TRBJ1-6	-	CASSLSGYNSPLHF	TGTGCCAGTAGTTTGTCAGGCTATAATTCACCCCTCCACTTT
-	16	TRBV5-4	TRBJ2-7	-	CASSSGAWPDNYEQYF	TGTGCCAGCAGCTCGGGGGCCTGGCCGGACAACTACGAGCAGTACTTC
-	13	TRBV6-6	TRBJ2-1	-	CASSAIGEHEQFF	TGTGCCAGCAGCGCTATAGGGGAGCATGAGCAGTTCTTC
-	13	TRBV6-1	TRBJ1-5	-	CASSEEPGQPQHF	TGTGCCAGCAGTGAAGAACCTGGTCAGCCCCAGCATTTT
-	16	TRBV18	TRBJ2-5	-	CASSPPGDWEQETQYF	TGTGCCAGCTCACCACCGGGGGACTGGGAGCAAGAGACCCAGTACTTC
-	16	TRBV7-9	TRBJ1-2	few	CASSLGSSQGRAGYTF	TGTGCCAGCAGCTTAGGGAGCTCTCAGGGGCGAGCCGGCTACACCTTC
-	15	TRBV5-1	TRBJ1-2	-	CASSLEGPPSYGYTF	TGCGCCAGCAGCTTGGAAGGGCCCCCCTCCTATGGCTACACCTTC
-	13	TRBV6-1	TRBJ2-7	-	CASSELQSYEQYF	TGTGCCAGCAGTGAACTCCAGAGCTACGAGCAGTACTTC
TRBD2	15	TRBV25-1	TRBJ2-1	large	CASSVGAGDSNEQFF	TGTGCCAGCAGTGTTGGAGCGGGGGATAGCAATGAGCAGTTCTTC
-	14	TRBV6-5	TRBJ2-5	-	CASRPPGARETQYF	TGTGCCAGCAGACCCCCCGGGGCTCGGGAGACCCAGTACTTC
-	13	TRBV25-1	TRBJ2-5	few	CASSERGQETQYF	TGTGCCAGCAGTGAACGGGGGCAAGAGACCCAGTACTTC
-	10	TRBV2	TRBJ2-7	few	CASSAIEQYF	TGTGCCAGCAGTGCGATCGAGCAGTACTTC
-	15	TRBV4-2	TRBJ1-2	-	CASSLQPDSNYGYTF	TGTGCCAGCAGCCTACAGCCAGATTCTAACTATGGCTACACCTTC
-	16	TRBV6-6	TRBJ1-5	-	CASSTLQGTSNQPQHF	TGTGCCAGCAGTACCCTACAGGGAACGAGCAATCAGCCCCAGCATTTT
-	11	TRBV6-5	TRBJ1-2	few	CASSQGTSNTF	TGTGCCAGCAGTCAAGGGACCAGCAACACCTTC
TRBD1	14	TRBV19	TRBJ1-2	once	CASRYDRGLYGYTF	TGTGCCAGTAGGTACGACAGGGGCCTCTATGGCTACACCTTC
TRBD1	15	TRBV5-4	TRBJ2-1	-	CASSLEQGAYNEQFF	TGTGCCAGCAGCTTGGAACAGGGGGCCTACAATGAGCAGTTCTTC
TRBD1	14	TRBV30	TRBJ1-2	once	CAWNKDRVLNGYTF	TGTGCCTGGAACAAAGACAGGGTGTTGAATGGCTACACCTTC
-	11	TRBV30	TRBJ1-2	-	CAWGGDYGYTF	TGTGCCTGGGGAGGGGACTATGGCTACACCTTC
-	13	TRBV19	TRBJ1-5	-	CATRRGRNQPQHF	TGTGCCACCCGGCGGGGCCGAAATCAGCCCCAGCATTTT
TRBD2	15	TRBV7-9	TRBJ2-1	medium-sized	CASSPSFYAGDEQFF	TGTGCCAGCAGCCCCTCGTTTTATGCGGGGGATGAGCAGTTCTTC
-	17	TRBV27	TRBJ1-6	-	CASSFRTVSSYNSPLHF	TGTGCCAGCAGTTTCCGGACAGTGAGCTCCTATAATTCACCCCTCCACTTT
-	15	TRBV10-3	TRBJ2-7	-	CAISEVIGSSYEQYF	TGTGCCATCAGCGAGGTCATCGGAAGCTCCTACGAGCAGTACTTC
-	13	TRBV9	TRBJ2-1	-	CASSEFGGNEQFF	TGTGCCAGCAGCGAATTTGGTGGCAATGAGCAGTTCTTC
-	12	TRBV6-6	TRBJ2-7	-	CASSYSVWEQYF	TGTGCCAGCAGTTACTCGGTTTGGGAGCAGTACTTC